This T cell receptor beta chain was obtained from a study of cytomegalovirus exposure and HLA in healthy donors. The PCR used 60 Vbeta and 13 Jbeta primers. The repertoire was sequenced with immunoSEQ multiplex PCR; TCRdb's copy has only in-frame clones and lacks some. The sample yields 150,000 to 200,000 clones, 70% to 90% seen once. Those who donated were healthy bone marrow donors. The length of the CDR3 is 15 residues. V lost 8 bases to trimming and J lost 4 bases; unmatched junction nucleotides: 11. The germline CDR1 and CDR2 sequences are MNHEY and SMNVEV (reference sequence). V gene TRBV27 combines with J gene TRBJ1-2, with 9 bases lining up with TRBD1. Specimen: PBMCs. The sequence came from a man aged 25-45 years in good health and CMV-seropositive. CDR3 amino acids: CASGAGTGILYGYTF. Written as DNA, the CDR3 is TGTGCCAGCGGGGCTGGGACAGGGATTCTCTATGGCTACACCTTC.